This T cell receptor (beta chain) was obtained from a study of early T cells in non-severe SARS-CoV-2 infection. Overall study context: Sequencing of bulk RNA from unsorted whole blood was done, without chain pairing. Overall study findings and caveats: Private and CD4 specificities were missed by VDJdb matching, which favored anti-spike CD8 responses.

This clonotype is classed as medium-sized (0.01 to 0.1%). The antigen is unknown. V shed 2 bases and J shed 10 bases, with 4 bases lying between them. CDR3 length: 10 amino acids. The germline gives CDR1 LGHNA, CDR2 YSLEER. Separate cDNA molecules each had unique molecular identifiers attached to them. TCRdb re-analysed the 5' RACE reads in MiXCR, keeping a single row per CDR3 protein. The repertoire holds tens of thousands of distinct CDR3 sequences, with 9% to 15% as singletons. This receptor was identified in an adult who was a healthcare worker with PCR-confirmed SARS-CoV-2 infection or an uninfected control (not recorded which). The gene calls are TRBV4-3 and TRBJ2-3; D is unresolved. Material for sequencing was whole blood. The CDR3 sequence: CASSQYSQYF. CDR3 coding DNA: TGCGCCAGCAGCCAATACTCGCAGTATTTT.